The 8 T cell receptor beta chains below were found in one sample sequenced in a study of immune cell composition in non-small cell lung cancer. Clones were sequenced by immunoSEQ multiplex PCR, and TCRdb holds only the in-frame ones, with some missing. The table lists approximately 3,000 clones, about four fifths of them singletons. This sample also belongs to another study, concerning CD4 T cells in lung cancer.

Material for sequencing was lung tumor tissue. These receptors all stem from a human donor with non-small cell lung cancer.

The V gene is TRBV18, the J gene TRBJ2-7, with D possibly matching TRBD1 (5 bases). The CDR3 is 13 residues long. With 1 base removed from V and 6 bases from J, the gap between germline ends came to 10 bases. Germline V CDR1 and CDR2: KGHSH, LQKENI. The CDR3 here is CASSPRQGGEQYF. In nucleotides, the CDR3 is TGTGCCAGCTCACCACGGCAGGGCGGCGAGCAGTACTTC.

This chain uses TRBV7-8 with TRBJ2-5, with D possibly matching TRBD1 (6 bases). Trimming pared 5 bases from V and 2 bases from J, leaving 12 bases between. The CDR3 runs 14 residues. Germline V gene data show CDR1 as SGHVS and CDR2 as FQNEAQ. The CDR3 coding sequence is TGTGCCAGCAGCCCCCGGACAGCACAAGAGACCCAGTACTTC. Translating gives CASSPRTAQETQYF.

V is TRBV6-5 and J is TRBJ2-5, with no clear D. CDR3 length: 12 residues. V was clipped by 6 bases and J by 3 bases, with 8 bases between them. Germline values: CDR1 MNHEY, CDR2 SVGAGI. The CDR3 sequence is CASRVGEETQYF. For the CDR3, the DNA is TGTGCCAGCAGGGTCGGAGAAGAGACCCAGTACTTC.

The chain carries TRBV19 and TRBJ1-2; the D is unclear. Germline V CDR1 and CDR2: LNHDA, SQIVND (reference sequence). Trimming left V 6 bases short and J 4 bases short, with 18 bases between. There are 15 residues in the CDR3. This CDR3 is CASSQTWASTYGYTF. The CDR3 region has the DNA TGTGCCAGTAGCCAGACATGGGCCTCAACCTATGGCTACACCTTC.

The genes are TRBV5-6 and TRBJ2-7, with 8 bases fitting TRBD2. This CDR3 region has 14 residues. The J segment lost 6 bases and the V segment lost 0 bases, leaving 5 bases of the junction unmatched. The germline V gene encodes CDR1 SGHDT and CDR2 YYEEEE. Here the CDR3 reads CASSLAGRGSEQYF. In DNA form, the CDR3 reads TGTGCCAGCAGCTTGGCCGGGAGGGGGAGCGAGCAGTACTTC.

The DNA of the CDR3 is TGTGCCAGCAGCTTAATGGGTGGGGGCCCAGATACGCAGTATTTT. Translation: CASSLMGGGPDTQYF. The chain recombines TRBV7-3 with TRBJ2-3, with D maybe TRBD1 (6 bases). CDR1 is SGHTA and CDR2 is FQGTGA in the germline V gene. CDR3 length: 15 residues. The V gene lost 1 base and the J gene lost 4 bases, with 12 bases spanning the gap.

The V call is TRBV9, the J call TRBJ2-7; maybe TRBD1 (6 bases). The V gene lost 0 bases and the J gene lost 5 bases, with 12 bases spanning the gap. The V gene's germline CDR1 is SGDLS and CDR2 YYNGEE. The CDR3 sequence is 14 residues long. CDR3 DNA: TGTGCCAGCAGCGTAGCACAGAGACAGGACGAGCAGTACTTC. The encoded protein is CASSVAQRQDEQYF. Full variable domain (remainder filled in from reference TRBV9 and TRBJ2-7): DSGVTQTPKHLITATGQRVTLRCSPRSGDLSVYWYQQSLDQGLQFLIQYYNGEERAKGNILERFSAQQFPDLHSELNLSSLELGDSALYFCASSVAQRQDEQYFGPGTRLTVT.

The chain combines TRBV7-2 with TRBJ2-5, with 9 bases fitting TRBD1. J gave up 5 bases and V 5 bases, and 9 bases lay outside the gene matches. The CDR3 spans 15 residues. CDR1 SGHTA and CDR2 FQGNSA come from the germline V gene. In nucleotides, the CDR3 is TGTGCCAGCAGCCCAGAGGACAGGGGAGTGGAGACCCAGTACTTC. Translation: CASSPEDRGVETQYF.